This T cell receptor beta chain was sequenced for a study of beta chain features in type 1 diabetes. Study-wide context: Sorted cells, 90 million to 130 million in number, were examined across all samples.

Comment on this clone: Its target is unknown.

Germline V CDR1 and CDR2: ENHRY, SYGVKD. J was trimmed by 2 bases and V by 6 bases; bases with no gene match: 2. CDR3 size: 15 residues. General observations from the study: Across all four CD4+ subsets, people with type 1 diabetes showed modestly shorter TCRB CDR3s. The question left open here concerned HLA type influencing TCRB rearrangement.

Isolated RNA was reverse transcribed in full, so expressed TCRB transcripts were sequenced. Measured with immunoSEQ multiplex PCR; TCRdb has only the in-frame clones, and not every one. The table records hundreds of thousands of clones, 15% to 17% of them present only once. One heparinised draw, averaging about 110 mL, was taken per donor. The sample was naive CD4+ T cells from blood. V is TRBV10-3 and J is TRBJ2-2, with 11 bases that match TRBD1. This TCR derives from a man younger than 30 in good health. The CDR3, as DNA: TGTGCCATCAGGGACAGGGGGCGAAACACCGGGGAGCTGTTTTTT. Translated, it gives CAIRDRGRNTGELFF.